This T cell receptor beta chain was profiled in a study of T cell changes during pregnancy in multiple sclerosis. Assay used: immunoSEQ multiplex PCR; TCRdb lists only in-frame clones, some missing. The table shows about 40,000 clones, with 91% occurring only once. This clone was picked up a small number of times. The source material was CD8+ T cells from peripheral blood mononuclear cells, sampled before pregnancy. The sequence came from a female donor with multiple sclerosis, enrolled in a pregnancy study.

This chain's CDR3 is CASTIQGSLEAFF. The CDR3, as DNA: TGTGCCAGCACCATACAGGGCTCCCTAGAAGCTTTCTTT. This rearrangement joins TRBV5-6 to TRBJ1-1; possible D gene TRBD1, 6 bases. The CDR3 loop spans 13 amino acids. The germline V gene encodes CDR1 SGHDT and CDR2 YYEEEE. V shed 6 bases and J shed 8 bases, with 17 bases lying between them.